Listed below are T cell receptor beta chains from one sample, sequenced in a study of T cell responses to AZD1222 COVID-19 vaccine. Some clones are missing from TCRdb's copy, which holds only in-frame ones; the method was immunoSEQ multiplex PCR. The data hold some 130,000 clones, with approximately 91% observed a single time. Specimen: peripheral blood, collected 28 days after the second AZD1222 dose. Source of these receptors: an adult who received the AZD1222 COVID-19 vaccine. CDR3s include the opening cysteine and the closing phenylalanine or tryptophan. The D gene is left open where the match is weak. For some rows the clone size is stated as once, few or many, or as a class when expanded; others skip it.

clone size: -
D gene: TRBD1
V gene: TRBV3-1/TRBV3-2
J gene: TRBJ1-4
CDR3 protein: CASSWTGRTNEKLFF
CDR3 DNA: TGTGCCAGCAGTTGGACAGGCCGAACTAATGAAAAACTGTTTTTT

clone size: -
D gene: TRBD1
V gene: TRBV13
J gene: TRBJ2-7
CDR3 protein: CASSRQGTYEQYF
CDR3 DNA: TGTGCCAGCAGCCGACAGGGCACCTACGAGCAGTACTTC

clone size: -
D gene: -
V gene: TRBV29-1
J gene: TRBJ2-5
CDR3 protein: CSVEGRDLGWKETQYF
CDR3 DNA: TGCAGCGTTGAAGGAAGGGACCTAGGGTGGAAAGAGACCCAGTACTTC

clone size: -
D gene: -
V gene: TRBV18
J gene: TRBJ1-6
CDR3 protein: CASSPSISTYNSPLHF
CDR3 DNA: TGTGCCAGCTCACCATCTATTAGCACCTATAATTCACCCCTCCACTTT

clone size: -
D gene: -
V gene: TRBV5-1
J gene: TRBJ1-4
CDR3 protein: CASSLTGTDEKLFF
CDR3 DNA: TGCGCCAGCAGCTTGACGGGAACGGATGAAAAACTGTTTTTT

clone size: -
D gene: -
V gene: TRBV12-3/TRBV12-4
J gene: TRBJ1-1
CDR3 protein: CASSLQGPGEAFF
CDR3 DNA: TGTGCCAGCAGCCTACAGGGTCCCGGTGAAGCTTTCTTT

clone size: -
D gene: -
V gene: TRBV28
J gene: TRBJ2-2
CDR3 protein: CASSLGSSNTGELFF
CDR3 DNA: TGTGCCAGCAGTTTAGGCAGCTCGAACACCGGGGAGCTGTTTTTT

clone size: -
D gene: -
V gene: TRBV19
J gene: TRBJ2-3
CDR3 protein: CASSIGLYTDTQYF
CDR3 DNA: TGTGCCAGTAGTATTGGGCTTTACACAGATACGCAGTATTTT

clone size: -
D gene: TRBD2
V gene: TRBV30
J gene: TRBJ2-5
CDR3 protein: CAWSTGTSSETQYF
CDR3 DNA: TGTGCCTGGAGTACGGGGACTAGCAGTGAGACCCAGTACTTC

clone size: -
D gene: -
V gene: TRBV6-1
J gene: TRBJ1-5
CDR3 protein: CASSRNRVRNQPQHF
CDR3 DNA: TGTGCCAGCAGTAGAAACAGGGTACGCAATCAGCCCCAGCATTTT

clone size: -
D gene: -
V gene: TRBV7-9
J gene: TRBJ1-4
CDR3 protein: CASRPIGRDKEKLFF
CDR3 DNA: TGTGCCAGCAGGCCCATCGGCAGGGATAAAGAAAAACTGTTTTTT

clone size: -
D gene: -
V gene: TRBV28
J gene: TRBJ1-3
CDR3 protein: CASSLGGAIYF
CDR3 DNA: TGTGCCAGCAGTTTGGGAGGAGCCATATATTTT

clone size: -
D gene: TRBD2
V gene: TRBV3-1/TRBV3-2
J gene: TRBJ2-1
CDR3 protein: CASSQAGGDSYNEQFF
CDR3 DNA: TGTGCCAGCAGCCAAGCGGGAGGGGACTCCTACAATGAGCAGTTCTTC

clone size: -
D gene: -
V gene: TRBV19
J gene: TRBJ2-7
CDR3 protein: CASSIAVADYEQYF
CDR3 DNA: TGTGCCAGTAGTATAGCGGTTGCAGACTACGAGCAGTACTTC

clone size: -
D gene: -
V gene: TRBV18
J gene: TRBJ2-2
CDR3 protein: CASSPSANRDTGELFF
CDR3 DNA: TGTGCCAGCTCACCCAGTGCGAACAGAGACACCGGGGAGCTGTTTTTT

clone size: -
D gene: -
V gene: TRBV20-1
J gene: TRBJ1-3
CDR3 protein: CSASQHSGNTIYF
CDR3 DNA: TGCAGTGCTAGTCAACACTCTGGAAACACCATATATTTT

clone size: -
D gene: -
V gene: TRBV5-1
J gene: TRBJ1-2
CDR3 protein: CASSLAQGFYGYTF
CDR3 DNA: TGCGCCAGCAGCTTGGCCCAGGGATTCTATGGCTACACCTTC

clone size: -
D gene: TRBD2
V gene: TRBV5-1
J gene: TRBJ2-5
CDR3 protein: CASTLSLAGGLKPGETQYF
CDR3 DNA: TGCGCCAGCACCCTTTCACTAGCGGGAGGGCTAAAACCAGGAGAGACCCAGTACTTC

clone size: once
D gene: TRBD1
V gene: TRBV28
J gene: TRBJ1-4
CDR3 protein: CASSPLRAGGEEKLFF
CDR3 DNA: TGTGCCAGCAGCCCCCTACGGGCAGGGGGCGAGGAAAAACTGTTTTTT

clone size: -
D gene: TRBD2
V gene: TRBV7-9
J gene: TRBJ2-5
CDR3 protein: CASSLSLAGGLQETQYF
CDR3 DNA: TGTGCCAGCAGCTTAAGCCTAGCGGGAGGGCTCCAAGAGACCCAGTACTTC

clone size: -
D gene: -
V gene: TRBV6-5
J gene: TRBJ1-5
CDR3 protein: CASTGSGLGNQPQHF
CDR3 DNA: TGTGCCAGTACGGGGTCAGGATTAGGCAATCAGCCCCAGCATTTT

clone size: -
D gene: -
V gene: TRBV18
J gene: TRBJ2-7
CDR3 protein: CASSPPLRDTPREQYF
CDR3 DNA: TGTGCCAGCTCACCACCCCTCCGGGACACACCAAGGGAGCAGTACTTC

clone size: -
D gene: -
V gene: TRBV9
J gene: TRBJ2-1
CDR3 protein: CASSPTRNSYNEQFF
CDR3 DNA: TGTGCCAGCAGCCCGACTAGGAACTCCTACAATGAGCAGTTCTTC

clone size: -
D gene: -
V gene: TRBV4-1
J gene: TRBJ2-7
CDR3 protein: CASSPPDRTYEQYF
CDR3 DNA: TGCGCCAGCAGCCCTCCCGACAGAACCTACGAGCAGTACTTC

clone size: -
D gene: -
V gene: TRBV7-9
J gene: TRBJ1-3
CDR3 protein: CASSLEGTSNTIYF
CDR3 DNA: TGTGCCAGCAGCTTAGAAGGGACGAGTAACACCATATATTTT

clone size: -
D gene: -
V gene: TRBV2
J gene: TRBJ1-3
CDR3 protein: CASSEGWGSIYF
CDR3 DNA: TGTGCCAGCAGTGAAGGTTGGGGCAGCATATATTTT

clone size: -
D gene: -
V gene: TRBV19
J gene: TRBJ2-7
CDR3 protein: CASRDNSYEQYF
CDR3 DNA: TGTGCCAGCCGGGACAACTCCTACGAGCAGTACTTC

clone size: -
D gene: TRBD2
V gene: TRBV11-3
J gene: TRBJ2-2
CDR3 protein: CASSLDHLAGAIGELFF
CDR3 DNA: TGTGCCAGCAGCTTAGATCACCTAGCGGGAGCGATCGGGGAGCTGTTTTTT

clone size: once
D gene: -
V gene: TRBV5-1
J gene: TRBJ2-5
CDR3 protein: CASSFNPTGLQETQYF
CDR3 DNA: TGCGCCAGCAGCTTCAACCCAACAGGGCTCCAAGAGACCCAGTACTTC

clone size: -
D gene: -
V gene: TRBV28
J gene: TRBJ2-5
CDR3 protein: CASSRGGGQETQYF
CDR3 DNA: TGTGCCAGCAGCCGCGGTGGGGGCCAAGAGACCCAGTACTTC

clone size: -
D gene: TRBD1
V gene: TRBV6-5
J gene: TRBJ1-2
CDR3 protein: CASSYPGQGYGYTF
CDR3 DNA: TGTGCCAGCAGTTACCCCGGACAGGGCTATGGCTACACCTTC

clone size: few
D gene: -
V gene: TRBV12-5
J gene: TRBJ2-7
CDR3 protein: CASGLAQTRINYEQYF
CDR3 DNA: TGTGCTAGTGGTTTGGCTCAAACCAGGATTAACTACGAGCAGTACTTC

clone size: once
D gene: -
V gene: TRBV2
J gene: TRBJ2-7
CDR3 protein: CASSFRDVSYEQYF
CDR3 DNA: TGTGCCAGCAGTTTCCGGGACGTATCCTACGAGCAGTACTTC

clone size: -
D gene: TRBD1
V gene: TRBV6-5
J gene: TRBJ1-2
CDR3 protein: CASATEQGFSYGYTF
CDR3 DNA: TGTGCCAGTGCCACCGAACAGGGGTTTAGCTATGGCTACACCTTC

clone size: -
D gene: TRBD1
V gene: TRBV7-3
J gene: TRBJ2-2
CDR3 protein: CASRPGQGVSGELFF
CDR3 DNA: TGTGCCAGCAGGCCGGGACAGGGGGTTTCCGGGGAGCTGTTTTTT

clone size: -
D gene: TRBD2
V gene: TRBV4-1
J gene: TRBJ2-2
CDR3 protein: CASSHSGRAPGELFF
CDR3 DNA: TGCGCCAGCAGCCATAGCGGGAGGGCCCCCGGGGAGCTGTTTTTT

clone size: -
D gene: -
V gene: TRBV18
J gene: TRBJ1-1
CDR3 protein: CASSPQVNTEAFF
CDR3 DNA: TGTGCCAGCTCACCCCAGGTGAACACTGAAGCTTTCTTT

clone size: -
D gene: TRBD1
V gene: TRBV7-9
J gene: TRBJ2-7
CDR3 protein: CASRETGARHEQYF
CDR3 DNA: TGTGCCAGCAGGGAGACAGGGGCCCGCCACGAGCAGTACTTC

clone size: -
D gene: TRBD1
V gene: TRBV4-2
J gene: TRBJ1-5
CDR3 protein: CASSFGTGDQPQHF
CDR3 DNA: TGTGCCAGCAGCTTCGGGACAGGGGATCAGCCCCAGCATTTT

clone size: once
D gene: -
V gene: TRBV11-2
J gene: TRBJ2-6
CDR3 protein: CASSFGTSFSGANVLTF
CDR3 DNA: TGTGCCAGCAGCTTTGGGACATCTTTTTCTGGGGCCAACGTCCTGACTTTC

clone size: -
D gene: TRBD2
V gene: TRBV7-3
J gene: TRBJ2-2
CDR3 protein: CASSPPGGRSTGELFF
CDR3 DNA: TGTGCCAGCAGCCCGCCCGGCGGGAGATCCACCGGGGAGCTGTTTTTT

clone size: -
D gene: -
V gene: TRBV4-1
J gene: TRBJ1-5
CDR3 protein: CASSPSGRGYQPQHF
CDR3 DNA: TGCGCCAGCAGCCCAAGCGGGCGAGGGTATCAGCCCCAGCATTTT

clone size: -
D gene: TRBD1
V gene: TRBV6-4
J gene: TRBJ1-2
CDR3 protein: CASSNTGGEHGYTF
CDR3 DNA: TGTGCCAGCAGCAACACAGGGGGCGAACATGGCTACACCTTC

clone size: -
D gene: TRBD1
V gene: TRBV19
J gene: TRBJ1-5
CDR3 protein: CASSTGTGYQPQHF
CDR3 DNA: TGTGCCAGCTCTACTGGGACAGGCTATCAGCCCCAGCATTTT

clone size: -
D gene: -
V gene: TRBV7-9
J gene: TRBJ2-5
CDR3 protein: CASSLLGLETQYF
CDR3 DNA: TGTGCCAGCAGCTTATTGGGGTTAGAGACCCAGTACTTC

clone size: -
D gene: -
V gene: TRBV5-1
J gene: TRBJ1-3
CDR3 protein: CASSSRGRSGNTIYF
CDR3 DNA: TGCGCCAGCAGCTCCCGGGGGAGGTCTGGAAACACCATATATTTT

clone size: -
D gene: -
V gene: TRBV3-1/TRBV3-2
J gene: TRBJ1-2
CDR3 protein: CATYTQGRYGYTF
CDR3 DNA: TGTGCCACCTATACTCAGGGACGCTATGGCTACACCTTC

clone size: -
D gene: -
V gene: TRBV6-5
J gene: TRBJ1-1
CDR3 protein: CASTPPGYANTEAFF
CDR3 DNA: TGTGCCAGCACCCCCCCGGGGTACGCGAACACTGAAGCTTTCTTT

clone size: once
D gene: TRBD1
V gene: TRBV27
J gene: TRBJ2-2
CDR3 protein: CASSPLSGTGTVGELFF
CDR3 DNA: TGTGCCAGCAGTCCATTGTCCGGGACAGGGACTGTCGGGGAGCTGTTTTTT

clone size: -
D gene: TRBD2
V gene: TRBV27
J gene: TRBJ2-1
CDR3 protein: CASRLTTPGRGRNEQFF
CDR3 DNA: TGTGCCAGCAGGCTAACCACCCCGGGGAGGGGAAGGAATGAGCAGTTCTTC

clone size: -
D gene: -
V gene: TRBV5-8
J gene: TRBJ1-1
CDR3 protein: CASSLVGRAFF
CDR3 DNA: TGTGCCAGCAGCTTGGTCGGAAGAGCTTTCTTT

clone size: -
D gene: -
V gene: TRBV7-9
J gene: TRBJ1-2
CDR3 protein: CASSPSAGYPGRGGYTF
CDR3 DNA: TGTGCCAGCAGCCCCTCGGCAGGGTATCCGGGCCGGGGTGGCTACACCTTC

clone size: -
D gene: -
V gene: TRBV5-1
J gene: TRBJ1-4
CDR3 protein: CASSLGQTNEKLFF
CDR3 DNA: TGCGCCAGCAGCTTGGGGCAAACTAATGAAAAACTGTTTTTT

clone size: -
D gene: -
V gene: TRBV7-8
J gene: TRBJ1-2
CDR3 protein: CASSFRNYGYTF
CDR3 DNA: TGTGCCAGCAGCTTCAGAAACTATGGCTACACCTTC

clone size: -
D gene: -
V gene: TRBV28
J gene: TRBJ1-2
CDR3 protein: CASSFEGQGRGYTF
CDR3 DNA: TGTGCCAGCAGCTTCGAAGGGCAGGGCCGGGGCTACACCTTC

clone size: -
D gene: -
V gene: TRBV6-4
J gene: TRBJ1-1
CDR3 protein: CASMPRQGGTEAFF
CDR3 DNA: TGTGCCAGCATGCCGCGGCAGGGCGGGACTGAAGCTTTCTTT